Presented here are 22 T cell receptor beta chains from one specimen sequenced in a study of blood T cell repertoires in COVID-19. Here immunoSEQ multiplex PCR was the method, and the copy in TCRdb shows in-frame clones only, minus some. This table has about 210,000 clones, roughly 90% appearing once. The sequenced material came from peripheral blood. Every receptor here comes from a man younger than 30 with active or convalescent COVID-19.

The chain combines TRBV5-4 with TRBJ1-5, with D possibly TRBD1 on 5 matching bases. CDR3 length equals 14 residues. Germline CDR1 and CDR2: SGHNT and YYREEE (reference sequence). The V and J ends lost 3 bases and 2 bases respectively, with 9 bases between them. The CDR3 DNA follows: TGTGCCAGCAGCTGGGGCGGCCGCAATCAGCCCCAGCATTTT. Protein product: CASSWGGRNQPQHF.

The CDR3: CASSSRDRGGTEAFF. CDR3 DNA sequence: TGTGCCAGCAGCTCCCGGGACAGGGGAGGCACTGAAGCTTTCTTT. This chain links TRBV7-9 with TRBJ1-1, with 10 nucleotides matching TRBD1. Germline CDR1 SEHNR, CDR2 FQNEAQ (reference sequence). The CDR3 sequence is 15 residues long. Trimming removed 4 bases from V and 4 bases from J; junction bases left unmatched: 6. Variable domain in full (rest from reference TRBV7-9 and TRBJ1-1): DTGVSQNPRHKITKRGQNVTFRCDPISEHNRLYWYRQTLGQGPEFLTYFQNEAQLEKSRLLSDRFSAERPKGSFSTLEIQRTEQGDSAMYLCASSSRDRGGTEAFFGQGTRLTVV.

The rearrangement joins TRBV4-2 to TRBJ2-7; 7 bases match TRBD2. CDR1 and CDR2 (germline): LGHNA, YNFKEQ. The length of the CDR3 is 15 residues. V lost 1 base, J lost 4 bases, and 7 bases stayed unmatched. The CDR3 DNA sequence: TGTGCCAGCAGCCAAGTGGGGGGGAGTCGGTACGAGCAGTACTTC. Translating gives CASSQVGGSRYEQYF.

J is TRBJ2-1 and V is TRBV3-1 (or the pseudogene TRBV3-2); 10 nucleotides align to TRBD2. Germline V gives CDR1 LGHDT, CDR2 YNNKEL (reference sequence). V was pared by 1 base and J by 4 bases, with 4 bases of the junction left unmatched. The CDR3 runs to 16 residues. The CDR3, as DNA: TGTGCCAGCAGCCAAGCGACTAGCGGGTTTTACAATGAGCAGTTCTTC. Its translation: CASSQATSGFYNEQFF.

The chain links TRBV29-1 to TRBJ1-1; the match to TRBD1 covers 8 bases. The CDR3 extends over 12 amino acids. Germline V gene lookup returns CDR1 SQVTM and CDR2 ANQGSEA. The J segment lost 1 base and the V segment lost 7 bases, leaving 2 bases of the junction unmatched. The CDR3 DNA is TGCAGCGCGGACAGGGAGAACACTGAAGCTTTCTTT. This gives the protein CSADRENTEAFF.

Here the CDR3 DNA reads TGTGCCAGCAGCTCCAGGGTATCGCGCTACACCTTC. It codes for CASSSRVSRYTF. The chain couples TRBV5-8 to TRBJ1-2; D may be TRBD1 (5 bases). Germline CDR1 is SGHTS and CDR2 is YDEGEE. V shed 3 bases and J shed 9 bases, with 12 bases lying between them. The CDR3 loop spans 12 amino acids.

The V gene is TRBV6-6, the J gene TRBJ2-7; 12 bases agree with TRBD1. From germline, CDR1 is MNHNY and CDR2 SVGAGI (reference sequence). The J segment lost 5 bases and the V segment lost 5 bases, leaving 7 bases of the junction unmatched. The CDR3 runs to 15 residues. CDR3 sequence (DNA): TGTGCCAGCAGTCGTCCGGGACAGGGGGCCCACGAGCAGTACTTC. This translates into CASSRPGQGAHEQYF.

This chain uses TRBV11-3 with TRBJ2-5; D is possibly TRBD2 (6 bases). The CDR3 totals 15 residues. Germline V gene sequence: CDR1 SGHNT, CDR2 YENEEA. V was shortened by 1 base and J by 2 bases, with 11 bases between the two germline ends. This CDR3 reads CASSLGGGIQETQYF. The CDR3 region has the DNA TGTGCCAGCAGCTTAGGTGGGGGGATTCAAGAGACCCAGTACTTC.

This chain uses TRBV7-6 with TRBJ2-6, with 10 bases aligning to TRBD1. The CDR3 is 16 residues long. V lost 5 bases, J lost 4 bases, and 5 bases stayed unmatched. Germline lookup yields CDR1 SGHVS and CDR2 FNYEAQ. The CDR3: CASSRDRGAGANVLTF. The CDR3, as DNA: TGTGCCAGCAGCAGGGACAGGGGAGCCGGGGCCAACGTCCTGACTTTC.

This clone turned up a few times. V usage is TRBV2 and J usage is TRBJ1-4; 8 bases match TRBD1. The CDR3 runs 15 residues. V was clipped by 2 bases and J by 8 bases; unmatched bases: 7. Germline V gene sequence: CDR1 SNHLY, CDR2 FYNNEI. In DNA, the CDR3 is TGTGCCAGCAGTGAAATGGACAGGGTAGGCGAAAAACTGTTTTTT. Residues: CASSEMDRVGEKLFF.

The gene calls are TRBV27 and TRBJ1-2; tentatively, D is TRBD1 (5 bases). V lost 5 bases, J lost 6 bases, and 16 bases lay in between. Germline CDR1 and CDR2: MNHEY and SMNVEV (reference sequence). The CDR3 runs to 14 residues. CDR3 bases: TGTGCCAGCAGTATTGGGCCTGGGGGGAATGGCTACACCTTC. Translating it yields CASSIGPGGNGYTF.

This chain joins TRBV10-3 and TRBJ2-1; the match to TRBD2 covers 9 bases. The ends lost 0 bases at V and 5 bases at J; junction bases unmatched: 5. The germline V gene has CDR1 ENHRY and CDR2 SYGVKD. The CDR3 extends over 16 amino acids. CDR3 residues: CAISESGGRANNEQFF. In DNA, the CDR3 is TGTGCCATCAGTGAGTCGGGCGGGAGGGCTAACAATGAGCAGTTCTTC.

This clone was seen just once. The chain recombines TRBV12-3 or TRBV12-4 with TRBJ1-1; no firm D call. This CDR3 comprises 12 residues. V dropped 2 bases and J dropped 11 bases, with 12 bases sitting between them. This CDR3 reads CASSLRRVGAFF. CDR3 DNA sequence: TGTGCCAGCAGTTTACGGCGGGTCGGTGCTTTCTTT.

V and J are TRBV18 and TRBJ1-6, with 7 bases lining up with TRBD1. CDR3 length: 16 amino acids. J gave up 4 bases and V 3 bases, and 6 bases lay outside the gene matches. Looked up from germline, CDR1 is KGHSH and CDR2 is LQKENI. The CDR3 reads CASSPRGRGYNSPLHF. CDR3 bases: TGTGCCAGCTCACCCCGTGGCAGGGGGTATAATTCACCCCTCCACTTT.

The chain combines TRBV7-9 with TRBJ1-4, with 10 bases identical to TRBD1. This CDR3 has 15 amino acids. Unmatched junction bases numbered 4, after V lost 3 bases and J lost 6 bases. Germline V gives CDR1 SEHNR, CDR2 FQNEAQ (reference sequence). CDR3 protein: CASSFGQGEDEKLFF. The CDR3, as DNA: TGTGCCAGCAGCTTCGGACAGGGGGAGGATGAAAAACTGTTTTTT. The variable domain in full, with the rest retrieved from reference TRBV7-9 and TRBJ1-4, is DTGVSQNPRHKITKRGQNVTFRCDPISEHNRLYWYRQTLGQGPEFLTYFQNEAQLEKSRLLSDRFSAERPKGSFSTLEIQRTEQGDSAMYLCASSFGQGEDEKLFFGSGTQLSVL.

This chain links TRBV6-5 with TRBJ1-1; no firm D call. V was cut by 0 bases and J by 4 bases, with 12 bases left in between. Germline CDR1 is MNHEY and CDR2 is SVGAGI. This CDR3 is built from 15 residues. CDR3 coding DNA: TGTGCCAGCAGTTACTCGGTTCGGGGTAGCACTGAAGCTTTCTTT. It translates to CASSYSVRGSTEAFF.

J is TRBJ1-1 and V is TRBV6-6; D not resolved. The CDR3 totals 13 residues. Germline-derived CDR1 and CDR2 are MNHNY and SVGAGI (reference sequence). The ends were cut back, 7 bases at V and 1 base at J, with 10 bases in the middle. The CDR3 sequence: CASNGRPNTEAFF. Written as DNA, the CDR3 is TGTGCCAGCAATGGCAGGCCGAACACTGAAGCTTTCTTT.

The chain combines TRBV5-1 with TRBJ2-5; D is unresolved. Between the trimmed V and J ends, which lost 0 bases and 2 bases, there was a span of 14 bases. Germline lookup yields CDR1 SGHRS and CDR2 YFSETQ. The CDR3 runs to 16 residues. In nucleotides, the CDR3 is TGCGCCAGCAGCTTGGGGGCTAACCCCCCACAAGAGACCCAGTACTTC. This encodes CASSLGANPPQETQYF.

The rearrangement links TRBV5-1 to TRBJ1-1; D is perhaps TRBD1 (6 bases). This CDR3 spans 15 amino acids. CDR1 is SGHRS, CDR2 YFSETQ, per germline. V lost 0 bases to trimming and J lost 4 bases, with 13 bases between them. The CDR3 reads CASSLAGRGGTEAFF. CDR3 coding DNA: TGCGCCAGCAGCTTGGCCGGCAGGGGCGGCACTGAAGCTTTCTTT.

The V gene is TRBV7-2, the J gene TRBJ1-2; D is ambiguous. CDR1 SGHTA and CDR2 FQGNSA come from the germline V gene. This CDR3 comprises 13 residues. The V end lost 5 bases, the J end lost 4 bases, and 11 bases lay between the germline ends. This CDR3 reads CASSHDIGYGYTF. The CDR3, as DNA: TGTGCCAGCAGCCACGACATTGGCTATGGCTACACCTTC.

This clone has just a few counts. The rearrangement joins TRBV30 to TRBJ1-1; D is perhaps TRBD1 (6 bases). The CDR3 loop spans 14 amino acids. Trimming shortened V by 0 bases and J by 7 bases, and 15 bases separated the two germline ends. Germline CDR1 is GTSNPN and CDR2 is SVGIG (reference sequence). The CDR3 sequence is CAWSVQAGAGEAFF. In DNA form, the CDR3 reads TGTGCCTGGAGTGTACAGGCAGGGGCTGGTGAAGCTTTCTTT.

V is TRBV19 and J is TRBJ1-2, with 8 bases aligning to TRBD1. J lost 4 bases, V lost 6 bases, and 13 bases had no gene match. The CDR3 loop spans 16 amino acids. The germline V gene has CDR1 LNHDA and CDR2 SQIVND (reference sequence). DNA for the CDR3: TGTGCCAGTAGCCGATGGGGACAGGAGATATCCTATGGCTACACCTTC. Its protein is CASSRWGQEISYGYTF. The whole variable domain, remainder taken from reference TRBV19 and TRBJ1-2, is DGGITQSPKYLFRKEGQNVTLSCEQNLNHDAMYWYRQDPGQGLRLIYYSQIVNDFQKGDIAEGYSVSREKKESFPLTVTSAQKNPTAFYLCASSRWGQEISYGYTFGSGTRLTVV.